A single sample gave rise to the 7 T cell receptor beta chains below, sequenced in a study of graft-versus-host responses after intestinal transplantation. No antigens are known for them. Libraries were prepared by immunoSEQ multiplex PCR; TCRdb keeps only in-frame clonotypes and omits some of them. The table shows approximately 60,000 clones, with roughly 90% occurring only once. Sequenced material: unstimulated CD8+ T cells sorted from spleen or lymph node cells, taken before transplant. Every receptor here comes from a human donor who was the organ donor for an intestinal transplant.

The chain combines TRBV6-1 with TRBJ2-1; TRBD2 matches 9 bases. Germline CDR1 is MNHNS and CDR2 is SASEGT. The CDR3 extends over 15 amino acids. The trim removed 3 bases at V and 4 bases at J, leaving 4 bases unmatched. In DNA form, the CDR3 reads TGTGCCAGCAGTGATAGCGGGAGCGATTACAATGAGCAGTTCTTC. The encoded protein is CASSDSGSDYNEQFF.

The rearrangement uses TRBV4-3 and TRBJ2-7; 13 nucleotides line up with TRBD2. J gave up 9 bases and V 0 bases, and 8 bases lay outside the gene matches. Germline CDR1 reads LGHNA; CDR2 reads YSLEER. The CDR3 contains 16 residues. CDR3 amino acids: CASSQDRGLAGSGQYF. The DNA for the CDR3 is TGCGCCAGCAGCCAAGATAGGGGACTAGCGGGATCGGGGCAGTACTTC.

This chain joins TRBV5-1 and TRBJ2-1; 7 nucleotides agree with TRBD1. In germline, CDR1 is SGHRS, CDR2 YFSETQ. There are 16 residues in the CDR3. V was pared by 0 bases and J by 0 bases, with 3 bases of the junction left unmatched. The CDR3 nucleotides are TGCGCCAGCAGCTTGGAACGGACAGGCTCCTACAATGAGCAGTTCTTC. Residues: CASSLERTGSYNEQFF.

The rearrangement uses TRBV4-3 and TRBJ2-2, with 7 bases that match TRBD2. The CDR3 length is 15 residues. With 1 base clipped from V and 6 bases from J, the junction kept 5 bases outside the gene matches. The germline V gene encodes CDR1 LGHNA and CDR2 YSLEER. CDR3 amino acids: CASSQGTSYAGELFF. The CDR3 nucleotides are TGCGCCAGCAGCCAAGGGACTAGTTATGCCGGGGAGCTGTTTTTT.

This chain joins TRBV7-9 and TRBJ2-3; 10 nucleotides agree with TRBD2. Trimming removed 0 bases from V and 6 bases from J; junction bases left unmatched: 6. The CDR3 has 16 amino acids. Germline CDR1 is SEHNR and CDR2 is FQNEAQ (reference sequence). The CDR3 protein is CASSLALAGVGDTQYF. The CDR3 nucleotides are TGTGCCAGCAGCTTAGCCCTAGCGGGAGTGGGTGATACGCAGTATTTT.

The V call is TRBV13, the J call TRBJ2-2, with 8 positions matching TRBD1. The V gene end was trimmed by 4 bases and the J gene end by 1 base; junction bases not matched to a gene: 5. The germline CDR1 and CDR2 sequences are PRHDT and FYEKMQ (reference sequence). This CDR3 is built from 16 residues. The CDR3 loop is CASSYGTGWNTGELFF. For the CDR3, the DNA is TGTGCCAGCAGCTACGGGACAGGCTGGAACACCGGGGAGCTGTTTTTT.

This rearrangement joins TRBV6-5 to TRBJ2-7, with 10 bases aligning to TRBD2. The CDR3 is 13 amino acids. Trimming removed 2 bases from V and 6 bases from J; junction bases left unmatched: 1. The germline CDR1 and CDR2 sequences are MNHEY and SVGAGI. CDR3 amino acids: CASSYGTSAEQYF. The CDR3 nucleotides read TGTGCCAGCAGTTACGGGACTAGCGCCGAGCAGTACTTC.